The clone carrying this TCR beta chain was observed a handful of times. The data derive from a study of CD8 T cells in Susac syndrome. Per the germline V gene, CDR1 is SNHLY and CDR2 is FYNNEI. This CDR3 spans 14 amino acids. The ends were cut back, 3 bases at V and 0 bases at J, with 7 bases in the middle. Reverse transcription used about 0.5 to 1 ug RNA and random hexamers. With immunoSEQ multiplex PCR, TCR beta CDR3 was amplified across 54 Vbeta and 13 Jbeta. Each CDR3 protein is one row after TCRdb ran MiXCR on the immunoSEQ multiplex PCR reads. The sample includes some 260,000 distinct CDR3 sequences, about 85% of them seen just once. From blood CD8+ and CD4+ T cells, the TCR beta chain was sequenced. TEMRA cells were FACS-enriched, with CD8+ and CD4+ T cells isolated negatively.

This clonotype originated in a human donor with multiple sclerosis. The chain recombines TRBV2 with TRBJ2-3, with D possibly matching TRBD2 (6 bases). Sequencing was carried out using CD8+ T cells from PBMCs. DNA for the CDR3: TGTGCCAGCAGTGACAGCGGGAGCACAGATACGCAGTATTTT. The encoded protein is CASSDSGSTDTQYF.